Listed below are T cell receptor beta chains from one sample, sequenced in a study of blood T cell repertoires in COVID-19. The assay was immunoSEQ multiplex PCR, and TCRdb's table has in-frame clones only and misses some. The table has roughly 200,000 clones, 70% to 80% seen once; the top ten hold more than 6.5%. Sequenced sample: peripheral blood. The origin of the receptors is a woman in her 50s with active or convalescent COVID-19. The CDR3 runs from the conserved cysteine through the conserved F or W. Each record gives: V gene, D gene, clone size, J gene, CDR3 length, CDR3 DNA, CDR3 protein. The D gene is left open where the match is weak. Size values are once, few and many counts, or a class for expanded clones, and some rows have none.

v_gene: TRBV11-2
d_gene: NA
abundance: NA
j_gene: TRBJ2-5
len: 15
CDR3nt: TGTGCCAGCAGCTTAGTGGGGGGTGCGGAAGAGACCCAGTACTTC
CDR3aa: CASSLVGGAEETQYF

v_gene: TRBV30
d_gene: NA
abundance: NA
j_gene: TRBJ1-5
len: 15
CDR3nt: TGTGCCTGGACGGGGGGGGCGGGGGCCGATCAGCCCCAGCATTTT
CDR3aa: CAWTGGAGADQPQHF

v_gene: TRBV7-3
d_gene: TRBD2
abundance: NA
j_gene: TRBJ2-2
len: 17
CDR3nt: TGTGCCAGCAGCTTAATTGGGACTAGCATCATCACCGGGGAGCTGTTTTTT
CDR3aa: CASSLIGTSIITGELFF

v_gene: TRBV18
d_gene: TRBD1
abundance: NA
j_gene: TRBJ1-2
len: 15
CDR3nt: TGTGCCAGCTCACCGGGACAGGGGCCCCTCTATGGCTACACCTTC
CDR3aa: CASSPGQGPLYGYTF

v_gene: TRBV5-8
d_gene: TRBD1
abundance: NA
j_gene: TRBJ2-2
len: 14
CDR3nt: TGTGCCAGCAGCTTGGGACAGGGCGCCGGGGAGCTGTTTTTT
CDR3aa: CASSLGQGAGELFF

v_gene: TRBV6-2/TRBV6-3
d_gene: NA
abundance: once
j_gene: TRBJ2-7
len: 13
CDR3nt: TGTGCCAGCAGTAGAGGGGAGGTCGACGAGCAGTACTTC
CDR3aa: CASSRGEVDEQYF

v_gene: TRBV30
d_gene: NA
abundance: few
j_gene: TRBJ1-1
len: 13
CDR3nt: TGTGCCTGGAGTGTGCCCAGGGACACTGAAGCTTTCTTT
CDR3aa: CAWSVPRDTEAFF

v_gene: TRBV27
d_gene: TRBD1
abundance: NA
j_gene: TRBJ2-7
len: 13
CDR3nt: TGTGCCAGCAGTTTCGACAGGGTCCGCGAGCAGTACTTC
CDR3aa: CASSFDRVREQYF

v_gene: TRBV2
d_gene: TRBD2
abundance: NA
j_gene: TRBJ2-2
len: 15
CDR3nt: TGTGCCAGCAGTGGGACTAGCGGGGGTAACGGGGAGCTGTTTTTT
CDR3aa: CASSGTSGGNGELFF

v_gene: TRBV28
d_gene: NA
abundance: NA
j_gene: TRBJ2-1
len: 14
CDR3nt: TGTGCCAGCAGTTTGGCCCATACCTACAATGAGCAGTTCTTC
CDR3aa: CASSLAHTYNEQFF

v_gene: TRBV29-1
d_gene: NA
abundance: few
j_gene: TRBJ2-6
len: 14
CDR3nt: TGCAGCGTTGAAATAGTCTCTGGGGCCAACGTCCTGACTTTC
CDR3aa: CSVEIVSGANVLTF

v_gene: TRBV10-3
d_gene: TRBD1
abundance: NA
j_gene: TRBJ2-7
len: 17
CDR3nt: TGTGCCATCAGTGAGAGTGGCCGGGACAGGGGGCTGTACGAGCAGTACTTC
CDR3aa: CAISESGRDRGLYEQYF

v_gene: TRBV5-1
d_gene: TRBD2
abundance: NA
j_gene: TRBJ2-1
len: 15
CDR3nt: TGCGCCAGCAGCTTGGTAGCGGGAGGTGGCAATGAGCAGTTCTTC
CDR3aa: CASSLVAGGGNEQFF

v_gene: TRBV7-2
d_gene: NA
abundance: NA
j_gene: TRBJ2-2
len: 15
CDR3nt: TGTGCCAGCAGCTTAGTGGCGGGCAACACCGGGGAGCTGTTTTTT
CDR3aa: CASSLVAGNTGELFF

v_gene: TRBV2
d_gene: TRBD2
abundance: NA
j_gene: TRBJ2-1
len: 15
CDR3nt: TGTGCCAGCAGCCAGCGGGAGGGAACTTACAATGAGCAGTTCTTC
CDR3aa: CASSQREGTYNEQFF

v_gene: TRBV4-3
d_gene: TRBD2
abundance: NA
j_gene: TRBJ2-1
len: 16
CDR3nt: TGCGCCAGCAGCCAGGGACTAGCGGGAGAATACAATGAGCAGTTCTTC
CDR3aa: CASSQGLAGEYNEQFF

v_gene: TRBV11-2
d_gene: TRBD2
abundance: few
j_gene: TRBJ2-7
len: 14
CDR3nt: TGTGCCAGCAGCTCCCCGGGACTAGCGTACGAGCAGTACTTC
CDR3aa: CASSSPGLAYEQYF

v_gene: TRBV6-2/TRBV6-3
d_gene: TRBD2
abundance: NA
j_gene: TRBJ2-7
len: 17
CDR3nt: TGTGCCAGCAGTTACCCAGCGTTAGCGGGGTCCTCCTACGAGCAGTACTTC
CDR3aa: CASSYPALAGSSYEQYF

v_gene: TRBV20-1
d_gene: NA
abundance: many
j_gene: TRBJ1-1
len: 13
CDR3nt: TGCAGTGCCAGTGTACAACGGGGGACTGAAGCTTTCTTT
CDR3aa: CSASVQRGTEAFF

v_gene: TRBV27
d_gene: NA
abundance: once
j_gene: TRBJ1-4
len: 18
CDR3nt: TGTGCCAGCAGTTCCTCGACCCCCGGCGGGTCAACTAATGAAAAACTGTTTTTT
CDR3aa: CASSSSTPGGSTNEKLFF

v_gene: TRBV30
d_gene: TRBD2
abundance: once
j_gene: TRBJ2-7
len: 12
CDR3nt: TGTGCCTGGAGCGAGAGCGGGGGGGCTCAATACTTC
CDR3aa: CAWSESGGAQYF

v_gene: TRBV27
d_gene: NA
abundance: NA
j_gene: TRBJ1-1
len: 16
CDR3nt: TGTGCCAGCAGTCCCCTATCGACAGGAAGCAACACTGAAGCTTTCTTT
CDR3aa: CASSPLSTGSNTEAFF

v_gene: TRBV28
d_gene: TRBD2
abundance: NA
j_gene: TRBJ2-1
len: 16
CDR3nt: TGTGCCAGCAGCGGACTAGCGGGAGGGCCTTACAATGAGCAGTTCTTC
CDR3aa: CASSGLAGGPYNEQFF

v_gene: TRBV9
d_gene: TRBD1
abundance: NA
j_gene: TRBJ1-2
len: 15
CDR3nt: TGTGCCAGCAGCGTAGGAGGGGGCCCCCGTGGTGGCTACACCTTC
CDR3aa: CASSVGGGPRGGYTF

v_gene: TRBV10-3
d_gene: NA
abundance: NA
j_gene: TRBJ1-6
len: 16
CDR3nt: TGTGCCATCAGTGGCGGTGTCGGCTCCTATAATTCACCCCTCCACTTT
CDR3aa: CAISGGVGSYNSPLHF

v_gene: TRBV5-1
d_gene: TRBD2
abundance: NA
j_gene: TRBJ2-1
len: 13
CDR3nt: TGCGCCAGCCAGATAGCGGGGGTCGATGAGCAGTTCTTC
CDR3aa: CASQIAGVDEQFF

v_gene: TRBV30
d_gene: TRBD1
abundance: few
j_gene: TRBJ1-4
len: 17
CDR3nt: TGTGCCTGGAGTGTACGAGGACAGGGGAGGACTAATGAAAAACTGTTTTTT
CDR3aa: CAWSVRGQGRTNEKLFF

v_gene: TRBV29-1
d_gene: NA
abundance: few
j_gene: TRBJ1-1
len: 14
CDR3nt: TGCAGCGTCGCTCCCGGGACATCGAACACTGAAGCTTTCTTT
CDR3aa: CSVAPGTSNTEAFF

v_gene: TRBV7-6
d_gene: NA
abundance: NA
j_gene: TRBJ2-2
len: 14
CDR3nt: TGTGCCAGCAGCTACAGAAGGAACACCGGGGAGCTGTTTTTT
CDR3aa: CASSYRRNTGELFF

v_gene: TRBV14
d_gene: NA
abundance: NA
j_gene: TRBJ1-2
len: 14
CDR3nt: TGTGCCAGCAGCGCTGACCCGGGGATGGGTGGCTACACCTTC
CDR3aa: CASSADPGMGGYTF

v_gene: TRBV6-5
d_gene: NA
abundance: NA
j_gene: TRBJ1-3
len: 15
CDR3nt: TGTGCCAGCAGGAGCCGGGGGGTCTCTGGAAACACCATATATTTT
CDR3aa: CASRSRGVSGNTIYF